This T cell receptor beta chain stems from a study of blood T cell repertoires in COVID-19. Study-wide background: Specimens from acute and convalescent COVID-19 originated in the United States, Italy and Spain. PBMCs, B-cell-depleted T cells, or T cells were the source of the cDNA or gDNA that made up the material.

Seattle-derived patients entered the study during active infection and were followed longitudinally. In the study's own analysis: Amplification of reference gene primers was used by the study to estimate nucleated cell counts. Clones were read by immunoSEQ multiplex PCR, and TCRdb kept only the in-frame ones, dropping some. D and trimming come from the DNA, and the V and J calls and clone size come from that table. This table has roughly 210,000 clones, approximately 80% appearing once. The V gene end was trimmed by 5 bases and the J gene end by 4 bases; junction bases not matched to a gene: 5. The CDR3 is made up of 14 amino acids. Germline values: CDR1 SEHNR, CDR2 FQNEAQ (reference sequence). This clone appeared once.

The chain couples TRBV7-9 to TRBJ2-3, with 8 bases that match TRBD2. The TCR sequence derives from a woman aged 80 or over with COVID-19, enrolled during active disease. The sample taken for sequencing was peripheral blood. The CDR3 sequence: CASSPGLVADTQYF. In DNA, the CDR3 is TGTGCCAGCAGCCCGGGACTAGTAGCAGATACGCAGTATTTT.